This T cell receptor beta chain is from a study of naive and memory T cell subsets. Findings and limits, study-wide: In naive cells, over 95% of TCR sequences were seen only once.

This clonotype has at least ten counts. Its antigen remains unknown. Germline V gives CDR1 SQVTM, CDR2 ANQGSEA. Trimming pared 1 base from V and 10 bases from J, leaving 8 bases between. The CDR3 sequence is 12 residues long. Two oligonucleotides, mixed equimolar, formed the beta constant-region primer covering TRBC1 and TRBC2. TCRdb analysed the UMI-ligation and nested PCR reads with MiXCR anew, one entry per CDR3 protein. Of tens of thousands of distinct CDR3 sequences detected, more than 9.5% appear once; the ten largest clones hold 15% to 20%. This clonotype was sampled from a human donor in good health. V is TRBV29-1 and J is TRBJ2-6; the D gene is possibly TRBD1 (5 bases). Sequencing used central memory CD8+ T cells from blood. CDR3: CSVEAQANVLTF. The CDR3 bases are TGCAGCGTTGAAGCACAGGCTAACGTCCTGACTTTC.